The 3 T cell receptor beta chains below all came from one sample that was sequenced in a study of CD8 T cells in Susac syndrome. The RNA input was roughly 0.45 to 1 ug, and it was reverse transcribed with random hexamers. TCRdb re-analysed the immunoSEQ multiplex PCR reads in MiXCR, keeping a single row per CDR3 protein. This sample has 150,000 or so distinct CDR3 sequences; roughly 96% occur once, and the top ten carry 0.15% to 0.2%. The sample was CD4+ T cells from PBMCs. These receptor sequences come from a human donor with Susac syndrome.

The chain combines TRBV18 with TRBJ1-5; D remains unclear. Between the trimmed V and J ends, which lost 1 base and 1 base, there was a span of 8 bases. Per the germline V gene, CDR1 is KGHSH and CDR2 is LQKENI. The CDR3 is made up of 15 amino acids. The CDR3 DNA is TGTGCCAGCTCACCACTCCCAATCAGCAATCAGCCCCAGCATTTT. Its protein product is CASSPLPISNQPQHF.

The gene calls are TRBV7-3 and TRBJ1-2; D might be TRBD1 (5 bases). Germline CDR1 is SGHTA and CDR2 is FQGTGA. V was shortened by 5 bases and J by 8 bases, with 15 bases between the two germline ends. The CDR3 has 13 amino acids. The CDR3 reads CASSPGGGTGYTF. CDR3 nucleotides: TGTGCCAGCAGCCCTGGTGGGGGAACAGGCTACACCTTC.

The genes are TRBV5-1 and TRBJ2-1; 10 bases map to TRBD1. The germline V gene encodes CDR1 SGHRS and CDR2 YFSETQ. This CDR3 contains 15 residues. V trimming: 3 bases; J trimming: 6 bases; junction bases outside the gene matches: 6. The CDR3 loop reads CASSSRQGAGNEQFF. CDR3 in DNA: TGCGCCAGCAGCTCCCGACAGGGGGCGGGCAATGAGCAGTTCTTC.